Following are 29 T cell receptor beta chains from one sample sequenced in a study of control samples from healthy donors and cancer patients. Sequencing was performed with immunoSEQ multiplex PCR; in TCRdb, only in-frame clones are kept and a portion is missing. The data contain around 170,000 clones, about 86% of them singletons. The material sequenced was blood. The receptors shown here come from a woman in her 30s in good health.

The rearrangement uses TRBV19 and TRBJ2-1; D ambiguous. CDR3 size: 15 residues. Germline CDR1 is LNHDA and CDR2 is SQIVND (reference sequence). Trimming pared 6 bases from V and 0 bases from J, leaving 12 bases between. For the CDR3, the DNA is TGTGCCAGTAGGACTGACCTTAGCTCCTACAATGAGCAGTTCTTC. This translates into CASRTDLSSYNEQFF.

This chain joins TRBV14 and TRBJ2-3; D is uncertain. The CDR3 length is 13 residues. V was trimmed by 1 base and J by 8 bases, leaving 10 bases between them. From germline, CDR1 is SGHDN and CDR2 FVKESK. Here the CDR3 reads CASSQVIRATQYF. The CDR3 nucleotides are TGTGCCAGCAGCCAAGTTATTAGGGCTACGCAGTATTTT.

The rearrangement links TRBV6-2 or TRBV6-3 to TRBJ2-5; D not resolved. Trimming cost V 4 bases and J 10 bases, with 16 bases left between them. There are 13 residues in the CDR3. CDR1 and CDR2 from the germline V gene are MNHEY and SVGEGT. CDR3 residues: CASSWTAETVQYF. As DNA, the CDR3 is TGTGCCAGCAGTTGGACGGCCGAAACTGTCCAGTACTTC.

V and J are TRBV20-1 and TRBJ1-6; D is perhaps TRBD1 (5 bases). Trimming stripped 3 bases from V and 0 bases from J, with 9 bases between. Germline assignment: CDR1 DFQATT and CDR2 SNEGSKA (reference sequence). This CDR3 contains 15 residues. Here the CDR3 DNA reads TGCAGTGCTAGTCGGGGGAGCTCCTATAATTCACCCCTCCACTTT. This codes for CSASRGSSYNSPLHF.

In this sample, this clone turned up a few times. The V gene is TRBV29-1, the J gene TRBJ2-1, with D hard to call. Trimming removed 3 bases at V and 4 bases at J, with 10 bases between. In germline, CDR1 is SQVTM, CDR2 ANQGSEA. The CDR3 extends over 13 amino acids. The CDR3 reads CSVEVGAYNEQFF. CDR3 in DNA: TGCAGCGTTGAGGTCGGCGCGTACAATGAGCAGTTCTTC.

This clone was observed a single time. V and J are TRBV28 and TRBJ1-5; D uncertain. Germline CDR1 reads MDHEN; CDR2 reads SYDVKM. The length of the CDR3 is 13 residues. V lost 4 bases and J lost 5, with 9 bases in between. The CDR3 protein is CASSSTSYQPQHF. DNA for the CDR3: TGTGCCAGCAGTTCGACAAGTTATCAGCCCCAGCATTTT.

This clone has more than one count but fewer than ten. The chain has TRBV4-2 and TRBJ1-6; D is ambiguous. The germline gives CDR1 LGHNA, CDR2 YNFKEQ. The CDR3 length is 13 residues. Trimming cost V 3 bases and J 9 bases, with 9 bases left between them. For the CDR3, the DNA is TGTGCCAGCAGCCATGGTGATAGTTCACCCCTCCACTTT. Encoded protein: CASSHGDSSPLHF.

The chain carries TRBV12-3 or TRBV12-4 and TRBJ1-5; D is perhaps TRBD1 (6 bases). This CDR3 has 13 amino acids. Trimming left V 3 bases short and J 7 bases short, with 10 bases between. In nucleotides, the CDR3 is TGTGCCAGCAGTTTTGGAGGGGGGCAGCCCCAGCATTTT. It yields the protein CASSFGGGQPQHF.

This chain joins TRBV5-1 and TRBJ1-2, with D maybe TRBD1 (5 bases). V lost 0 bases and J 8 bases, leaving 14 bases between the germline ends. Per the germline V gene, CDR1 is SGHRS and CDR2 is YFSETQ. This CDR3 has 14 amino acids. The CDR3 sequence is CASSLGQGGGGYTF. For the CDR3, the DNA is TGCGCCAGCAGCTTGGGGCAGGGAGGTGGCGGCTACACCTTC.

The rearrangement joins TRBV19 to TRBJ1-2; D perhaps matches TRBD1 (6 bases). V lost 1 base and J 2 bases, leaving 14 bases between the germline ends. CDR3 length: 16 amino acids. Germline CDR1 and CDR2: LNHDA and SQIVND (reference sequence). The DNA of the CDR3 is TGTGCCAGTAGTATAGGAGGTCGCAGGGGAAACTATGGCTACACCTTC. Residues: CASSIGGRRGNYGYTF.

This clone was counted once. The chain is built from TRBV6-2 or TRBV6-3 and TRBJ2-2, with 7 bases aligning to TRBD1. The CDR3 extends over 19 amino acids. With V trimmed by 0 bases and J by 4 bases, 14 bases remained unmatched. Germline V lookup: CDR1 MNHEY, CDR2 SVGEGT. CDR3 nucleotides: TGTGCCAGCAGTTACTCGATATCCCGCATTACAGGGGTCACCGGGGAGCTGTTTTTT. Translating it yields CASSYSISRITGVTGELFF.

The table lists this clone with a count of one. The rearrangement uses TRBV9 and TRBJ2-1; no clear D gene. The CDR3 is 12 amino acids. Germline lookup yields CDR1 SGDLS and CDR2 YYNGEE. Trimming took 3 bases from V and 12 from J, leaving 13 bases between them. The chain's CDR3 is CASSGQGLGQFF. CDR3 nucleotide sequence: TGTGCCAGCAGCGGGCAAGGCCTGGGGCAGTTCTTC.

Remarks on this clone: Germline is not matched at one junction end, which may reflect a read error. This chain links TRBV4-1 with TRBJ1-3; D might be TRBD1 (6 bases). Germline lookup yields CDR1 MGHRA and CDR2 YSYEKL. The CDR3 consists of 13 residues. The chain's CDR3 is CASSQDMHRERGF. CDR3 DNA: TGCGCCAGCAGCCAAGATATGCACAGGGAGCGTGGATTT.

This clone has only one observation. The rearrangement links TRBV9 to TRBJ2-1; TRBD1 aligns across 7 bases. This CDR3 has 17 amino acids. Germline CDR1 is SGDLS and CDR2 is YYNGEE. Unmatched junction bases numbered 8, after V lost 2 bases and J lost 0 bases. CDR3 amino acids: CASSVGMGTASYNEQFF. CDR3 nucleotides: TGTGCCAGCAGCGTTGGGATGGGGACAGCCTCCTACAATGAGCAGTTCTTC.

The rearrangement links TRBV2 to TRBJ2-3; unclear D gene. V shed 6 bases and J shed 6 bases, with 10 bases lying between them. The CDR3 is 12 amino acids. Germline V lookup: CDR1 SNHLY, CDR2 FYNNEI. The CDR3 loop reads CASSRTGDTQYF. The CDR3, as DNA: TGTGCCAGCAGCAGGACCGGGGATACGCAGTATTTT.

In this sample, this clone turned up a few times. The chain uses TRBV6-2 or TRBV6-3 and TRBJ1-2; no definite D call. The V end was cut by 6 bases, the J end by 4 bases, with 18 bases between. CDR1 and CDR2 (germline): MNHEY, SVGEGT. The CDR3 is made up of 15 amino acids. CDR3 coding DNA: TGTGCCAGCAGCACCAGATCCAAAGGTGCCTATGGCTACACCTTC. This sequence encodes CASSTRSKGAYGYTF.

CDR3 coding DNA: TGTGCCAGTAGTATTGGGGGAGTAACCTACAATGAGCAGTTCTTC. As protein: CASSIGGVTYNEQFF. The rearrangement uses TRBV19 and TRBJ2-1, with D perhaps being TRBD1 or TRBD2 (5 bases each). This CDR3 comprises 15 residues. Germline V lookup: CDR1 LNHDA, CDR2 SQIVND (reference sequence). With 3 bases removed from V and 2 bases from J, the gap between germline ends came to 11 bases.

V and J are TRBV10-3 and TRBJ2-1, with D perhaps being TRBD1 or TRBD2 (5 bases each). Germline V gene sequence: CDR1 ENHRY, CDR2 SYGVKD. Trimming removed 6 bases at V and 7 bases at J, with 7 bases between. This CDR3 contains 11 residues. CDR3 in amino acids: CAIRGENEQFF. Here the CDR3 DNA reads TGTGCCATCAGGGGGGAGAATGAGCAGTTCTTC.

V gene TRBV28 combines with J gene TRBJ1-4, with D possibly being TRBD1 (6 bases). Between the trimmed V and J ends, which lost 2 bases and 7 bases, there was a span of 14 bases. CDR1 MDHEN and CDR2 SYDVKM come from the germline V gene. This CDR3 has 15 residues. The CDR3 region is CASSLILQGSEKLFF. Written as DNA, the CDR3 is TGTGCCAGCAGTTTAATTCTACAGGGATCTGAAAAACTGTTTTTT.

The chain has TRBV6-1 and TRBJ2-2; TRBD2 matches 13 bases. The CDR3 is 16 residues long. V lost 2 bases to trimming and J lost 6 bases; unmatched junction nucleotides: 3. In germline, CDR1 is MNHNS, CDR2 SASEGT. The CDR3 DNA reads as TGTGCCAGCAGTGAACGGACTAGCGGGGGTTCCGGGGAGCTGTTTTTT. Its translation: CASSERTSGGSGELFF.

In this sample, this clone turned up once. This chain connects TRBV27 to TRBJ2-1; no clear D gene. The CDR3 consists of 15 residues. Trimming shortened V by 0 bases and J by 5 bases, and 11 bases separated the two germline ends. CDR1 MNHEY and CDR2 SMNVEV come from the germline V gene (reference sequence). CDR3 nucleotides: TGTGCCAGCAGTTTATCGCTAGGCGGAGACAATGAGCAGTTCTTC. Encoded protein: CASSLSLGGDNEQFF.

The chain uses TRBV30 and TRBJ1-2, with D maybe TRBD1 (5 bases). The CDR3 totals 13 residues. Per the germline V gene, CDR1 is GTSNPN and CDR2 is SVGIG (reference sequence). Trimming cost V 0 bases and J 4 bases, with 9 bases left between them. The CDR3 sequence: CAWSVRGAYGYTF. The CDR3 coding sequence is TGTGCCTGGAGTGTACGAGGGGCCTATGGCTACACCTTC.

V gene TRBV7-9 combines with J gene TRBJ2-7; 10 nucleotides line up with TRBD1. Germline values: CDR1 SEHNR, CDR2 FQNEAQ (reference sequence). V lost 6 bases to trimming and J lost 11 bases; unmatched junction nucleotides: 10. The CDR3 extends over 13 amino acids. Written as DNA, the CDR3 is TGTGCCAGCAGTTATACCGCCGGGACAGGGGAGTACTTC. Its protein is CASSYTAGTGEYF.

A word on this clone: One junction end does not reproduce the germline sequence, and a read error may be involved. The CDR3 loop is CASSIPPRIF. CDR3 DNA sequence: TGTGCCAGTAGTATACCCCCCCGGATCTTC. This rearrangement joins TRBV19 to TRBJ2-7; D unresolved. The CDR3 has 10 amino acids. CDR1 LNHDA and CDR2 SQIVND come from the germline V gene (reference sequence).

The chain joins TRBV6-6 to TRBJ2-1; 15 nucleotides line up with TRBD2. CDR1 and CDR2 from the germline V gene are MNHNY and SVGAGI (reference sequence). The CDR3 totals 16 residues. The V segment lost 2 bases and the J segment 6 bases; nucleotides outside the gene matches: 2. The CDR3 nucleotides read TGTGCCAGCAGTTACCGGACTAGCGGGGGGGGCAATGAGCAGTTCTTC. Protein sequence: CASSYRTSGGGNEQFF.

The CDR3 here is CASSRTGGGIQETQYF. CDR3 DNA: TGCGCCAGCAGCCGGACGGGCGGGGGGATCCAAGAGACCCAGTACTTC. The V gene is TRBV5-1, the J gene TRBJ2-5; 8 positions agree with TRBD2. V trimming: 4 bases; J trimming: 1 base; junction bases outside the gene matches: 9. The V gene's germline CDR1 is SGHRS and CDR2 YFSETQ. CDR3 length: 16 residues.

This chain links TRBV5-6 with TRBJ2-7; a possible D gene is TRBD1 (6 bases). Trimming pared 1 base from V and 3 bases from J, leaving 11 bases between. Germline V CDR1 and CDR2: SGHDT, YYEEEE. The CDR3 has 14 residues. As DNA, the CDR3 is TGTGCCAGCAGCTTGACAGGGTCCCACTACGAGCAGTACGTC. As protein: CASSLTGSHYEQYV.

This sequence joins TRBV19 and TRBJ2-1, with 8 bases matching TRBD2. This CDR3 comprises 13 residues. The V gene's germline CDR1 is LNHDA and CDR2 SQIVND (reference sequence). V lost 3 bases to trimming and J lost 8 bases; unmatched junction nucleotides: 3. The CDR3, as DNA: TGTGCCAGTAGTATTTCGGGAGGGGATGAGCAGTTCTTC. This codes for CASSISGGDEQFF.

The chain recombines TRBV12-3 or TRBV12-4 with TRBJ1-5; 9 bases line up with TRBD1. This CDR3 spans 13 amino acids. V lost 7 bases, J lost 4 bases, and 2 bases stayed unmatched. In nucleotides, the CDR3 is TGTGCCAGCACCGGGACAGGGAATCAGCCCCAGCATTTT. The encoded protein is CASTGTGNQPQHF.